These 8 T cell receptor beta chains originate from one sample sequenced in a study of monozygotic twins with inflammatory bowel disease. After re-calling the 5' RACE reads, TCRdb lists one entry per CDR3 protein, DNA absent. Its clone listing holds over 150,000 distinct CDR3 sequences. What was sequenced was blood. All receptors come from a human donor with ulcerative colitis or Crohn's disease, or a healthy co-twin of an affected twin (not recorded which).

This CDR3 reads CATRGGTEGTDTQYF. This rearrangement joins TRBV2 to TRBJ2-3; TCRdb picks TRBD1, but there is no DNA to check that call. Per the germline V gene, CDR1 is SNHLY and CDR2 is FYNNEI. The CDR3 runs 15 residues.

The genes are TRBV20-1 and TRBJ2-7; TCRdb lists TRBD2, though no DNA is available to test this call. The germline V gene encodes CDR1 DFQATT and CDR2 SNEGSKA (reference sequence). This CDR3 is 14 amino acids long. CDR3: CSATGTSGAYEQYF.

This sequence joins TRBV27 and TRBJ2-5; TCRdb names TRBD1, which stays unverified in the absence of DNA. CDR1 is MNHEY and CDR2 is SMNVEV in the germline V gene (reference sequence). This CDR3 comprises 13 residues. This CDR3 reads CASSFVRGETQYF.

The CDR3 protein is CSASGTRGNQETQYF. The J gene is TRBJ2-5, the V gene TRBV20-1; checking the TCRdb D call of TRBD1 is not possible without DNA. The CDR3 loop spans 15 amino acids. The germline CDR1 and CDR2 sequences are DFQATT and SNEGSKA (reference sequence).

The rearrangement links TRBV6-6 to TRBJ2-7; no DNA is available, so the TRBD1 call from TCRdb remains unchecked. There are 14 residues in the CDR3. Germline V gives CDR1 MNHNY, CDR2 SVGAGI (reference sequence). The CDR3 region is CATRGAGDSYEQYF.

J is TRBJ1-2 and V is TRBV5-5; TCRdb gives TRBD1 as the D gene, but with no DNA this cannot be confirmed. Germline loops: CDR1 SGHKS, CDR2 YYEKEE (reference sequence). The CDR3 is made up of 14 amino acids. This CDR3 reads CASSSAGGSYGYTF.

The V and J genes are TRBV20-1 and TRBJ2-1; TCRdb's D call of TRBD2 is untestable without DNA. Germline V gene sequence: CDR1 DFQATT, CDR2 SNEGSKA (reference sequence). The CDR3 spans 13 residues. CDR3 sequence: CSAEAGGYNEQFF.

The rearrangement links TRBV7-6 to TRBJ1-3; absent DNA, TCRdb's TRBD1 call cannot be checked. This CDR3 has 17 amino acids. Germline CDR1 SGHVS, CDR2 FNYEAQ. The CDR3 loop reads CASSLAPPGASGNTIYF.